A single sample gave rise to the 27 T cell receptor beta chains below, sequenced in a study of OX40 agonist ivuxolimab in advanced cancers. Using immunoSEQ multiplex PCR, the repertoire was profiled, and TCRdb retains in-frame clones only, with some absent. The table shows more than 35,000 clones, with over 80% occurring only once. Sequenced material: CD4+ or CD8+ T cells sorted from blood, taken in a trial of the OX40 agonist ivuxolimab. The receptors were sampled from an adult with an advanced solid tumor such as melanoma, head and neck, liver or kidney cancer.

This chain joins TRBV29-1 and TRBJ2-1; possible D gene TRBD1, 6 bases. The germline V gene has CDR1 SQVTM and CDR2 ANQGSEA. The V end was cut by 4 bases, the J end by 3 bases, with 16 bases between. The CDR3 runs to 15 residues. The DNA for the CDR3 is TGCAGCGTTGCAGGGGACGGAACTAGCTACAATGAGCAGTTCTTC. Its protein product is CSVAGDGTSYNEQFF.

This clone was seen a handful of times. The J gene is TRBJ1-4, the V gene TRBV18, with D possibly matching TRBD1 (6 bases). In germline, CDR1 is KGHSH, CDR2 LQKENI. V lost 6 bases to trimming and J lost 3 bases, with 11 bases between them. The length of the CDR3 is 14 residues. CDR3 DNA sequence: TGTGCCAGCTCCCAGGGGACGGCTAATGAAAAACTGTTTTTT. It is translated as CASSQGTANEKLFF.

This chain's CDR3 is CATSRDGQGEETQYF. DNA of the CDR3: TGTGCCACCAGCAGAGATGGACAGGGGGAAGAGACCCAGTACTTC. This rearrangement joins TRBV15 to TRBJ2-5, with TRBD1 matching 10 bases. With V trimmed by 0 bases and J by 3 bases, 1 base remained unmatched. The CDR3 totals 15 residues. Germline values: CDR1 LNHNV, CDR2 YYDKDF (reference sequence).

J is TRBJ1-5 and V is TRBV11-2; D possibly corresponds to TRBD1 (5 bases). The V end was cut by 3 bases, the J end by 6 bases, with 9 bases between. The CDR3 sequence is 13 residues long. Per germline, CDR1 SGHAT and CDR2 FQNNGV. The CDR3 DNA reads TGTGCCAGCAGCTTCTGGGGGGGTCAGCCCCAGCATTTT. Its protein is CASSFWGGQPQHF.

The genes are TRBV4-3 and TRBJ2-7; a possible D gene is TRBD1 (5 bases). Per germline, CDR1 LGHNA and CDR2 YSLEER. The CDR3 is 17 residues long. The ends were cut back, 4 bases at V and 0 bases at J, with 19 bases in the middle. CDR3 protein: CASSPYARSGISYEQYF. CDR3 nucleotide sequence: TGCGCCAGCAGCCCCTACGCTCGGTCAGGGATCTCCTACGAGCAGTACTTC.

The gene calls are TRBV6-6 and TRBJ2-1, with unresolved D. Trimming removed 0 bases at V and 7 bases at J, with 10 bases between. CDR1 is MNHNY and CDR2 is SVGAGI in the germline V gene (reference sequence). CDR3 length equals 14 residues. CDR3 nucleotides: TGTGCCAGCAGTTACTCGCTCAACGGGAATGAGCAGTTCTTC. This codes for CASSYSLNGNEQFF.

This clone was picked up a small number of times. The rearrangement joins TRBV5-1 to TRBJ2-2, with no clear D. Germline V lookup: CDR1 SGHRS, CDR2 YFSETQ. The CDR3 runs to 12 residues. Trimming removed 4 bases at V and 6 bases at J, with 7 bases between. DNA of the CDR3: TGCGCCAGCAGCCCCGTCCCCGGGGAGCTGTTTTTT. As protein: CASSPVPGELFF.

Only one count was recorded for this clone. The DNA for the CDR3 is TGTGCCAGCAGCCGTGGGACTGCTCAAGAGACCCAGTACTTC. Translation gives CASSRGTAQETQYF. This chain joins TRBV9 and TRBJ2-5, with D perhaps TRBD2 (6 bases). This CDR3 has 14 amino acids. V shed 4 bases and J shed 2 bases, with 12 bases lying between them. From germline, CDR1 is SGDLS and CDR2 YYNGEE.

This sequence joins TRBV7-2 and TRBJ1-6; D not certain. V gave up 1 base and J gave up 10 bases, with 8 bases separating them. Germline CDR1 reads SGHTA; CDR2 reads FQGNSA. The CDR3 is made up of 13 amino acids. CDR3 DNA: TGTGCCAGCAGCTTAGAAAGGAAATCACCCCTCCACTTT. Protein sequence: CASSLERKSPLHF.

V usage is TRBV5-6 and J usage is TRBJ2-1, with 10 bases fitting TRBD2. CDR3 length equals 16 residues. From germline, CDR1 is SGHDT and CDR2 YYEEEE. V shed 2 bases, J shed 5 bases, and the junction held 7 bases outside the gene matches. CDR3 in DNA: TGTGCCAGCAGCTTTTATGCTAGCGGGAGAGACAATGAGCAGTTCTTC. This gives the protein CASSFYASGRDNEQFF.

The chain carries TRBV2 and TRBJ2-2, with 8 bases lining up with TRBD2. Germline V gene lookup returns CDR1 SNHLY and CDR2 FYNNEI. The CDR3 has 17 amino acids. The V segment lost 3 bases and the J segment 0 bases; nucleotides outside the gene matches: 6. CDR3 bases: TGTGCCAGCAGTGATCCGAGCGGGGGATCGAACACCGGGGAGCTGTTTTTT. Translating it yields CASSDPSGGSNTGELFF.

The rearrangement joins TRBV6-6 to TRBJ1-3; 9 nucleotides match TRBD1. This CDR3 comprises 13 residues. Germline assignment: CDR1 MNHNY and CDR2 SVGAGI (reference sequence). V dropped 8 bases and J dropped 4; count of bases not matched to a gene: 3. Written as DNA, the CDR3 is TGTGCCAGCTCCGGGACAGGGGGAAACACCATATATTTT. Its translation is CASSGTGGNTIYF.

The gene calls are TRBV19 and TRBJ2-5; D is possibly TRBD2 (5 bases). The V and J ends lost 3 bases and 5 bases respectively, with 13 bases between them. CDR3 length: 14 amino acids. Germline V gives CDR1 LNHDA, CDR2 SQIVND (reference sequence). The CDR3 DNA follows: TGTGCCAGTAGTATCTCGGGGTCCGGGGAGACCCAGTACTTC. Its translation: CASSISGSGETQYF.

This chain joins TRBV5-5 and TRBJ1-6; a possible D gene is TRBD1 (5 bases). CDR1 SGHKS and CDR2 YYEKEE come from the germline V gene (reference sequence). With 1 base removed from V and 11 bases from J, the gap between germline ends came to 13 bases. The CDR3 loop spans 14 amino acids. The CDR3 nucleotides read TGTGCCAGCAGCTTGTGGCAGGGTAACCCACCCCTCCACTTT. Amino acid sequence: CASSLWQGNPPLHF.

The sample holds a few counts of this clone. The chain has TRBV6-1 and TRBJ1-2; tentatively, D is TRBD1 (6 bases). Trimming stripped 6 bases from V and 3 bases from J, with 17 bases between. The CDR3 spans 15 residues. Germline V gives CDR1 MNHNS, CDR2 SASEGT. This CDR3 is CASRKGYRVDYGYTF. DNA of the CDR3: TGTGCCAGCAGGAAGGGGTACAGGGTAGACTATGGCTACACCTTC.

The chain couples TRBV5-6 to TRBJ1-1, with D possibly TRBD1 on 6 matching bases. This CDR3 comprises 14 residues. V lost 3 bases and J lost 1, with 10 bases in between. Germline CDR1 reads SGHDT; CDR2 reads YYEEEE. This CDR3 is CASSWGQPNTEAFF. CDR3 sequence (DNA): TGTGCCAGCAGCTGGGGACAACCGAACACTGAAGCTTTCTTT.

The genes are TRBV7-2 and TRBJ2-1, with 10 bases matching TRBD1. The CDR3 is 13 residues long. The V and J ends lost 6 bases and 8 bases, in that order; junction bases with no gene match: 4. Germline assignment: CDR1 SGHTA and CDR2 FQGNSA. For the CDR3, the DNA is TGTGCCAGCAGTTGGGACAGGGGTCATGAGCAGTTCTTC. It translates to CASSWDRGHEQFF.

The chain has TRBV2 and TRBJ2-3; D possibly matches TRBD1 or TRBD2 (6 bases each). The CDR3 spans 16 residues. The germline gives CDR1 SNHLY, CDR2 FYNNEI. V was pared by 4 bases and J by 6 bases, with 20 bases between. The CDR3 loop reads CASSAALAQRGDTQYF. DNA for the CDR3: TGTGCCAGCAGTGCCGCCCTAGCGCAAAGGGGGGATACGCAGTATTTT.

On this clone itself: The junction and the germline gene differ at one end; a read error may be behind it. Other nucleotide sequences in the sample specify the same CDR3. This sequence joins TRBV5-6 and TRBJ2-3, with D unclear. Looked up from germline, CDR1 is SGHDT and CDR2 is YYEEEE. This CDR3 contains 11 residues. The CDR3 region is CASSLADTQYF. CDR3 nucleotide sequence: TGTGCCAGTAGCTTGGCTGATACGCAGTATTTT.

The chain carries TRBV6-5 and TRBJ1-1; tentative D call: TRBD1 (6 bases). Germline V gene lookup returns CDR1 MNHEY and CDR2 SVGAGI. The CDR3 has 14 residues. V lost 6 bases, J lost 0 bases, and 11 bases lay in between. CDR3 protein: CASSPGQLNTEAFF. The CDR3, as DNA: TGTGCCAGCAGCCCCGGACAGTTGAACACTGAAGCTTTCTTT.

The J gene is TRBJ2-2, the V gene TRBV5-4; D remains ambiguous. Germline CDR1 reads SGHNT; CDR2 reads YYREEE (reference sequence). The CDR3 length is 16 residues. V lost 4 bases, J lost 1 base, and 14 bases lay in between. The chain's CDR3 is CASSPGQRRNTGELFF. The CDR3 nucleotides read TGTGCCAGCAGCCCGGGTCAACGGAGGAACACCGGGGAGCTGTTTTTT.

The genes are TRBV27 and TRBJ2-7; TRBD2 might be the D (6 bases). The CDR3 length is 15 residues. The V end was cut by 4 bases, the J end by 4 bases, with 17 bases between. Germline V gene data show CDR1 as MNHEY and CDR2 as SMNVEV (reference sequence). The CDR3 sequence: CASSSRAGINYEQYF. The CDR3, as DNA: TGTGCCAGCAGTTCCCGGGCGGGAATTAATTACGAGCAGTACTTC.

This clone is medium-sized (0.01 to 0.1%) within its sample. The genes are TRBV5-1 and TRBJ2-7; perhaps TRBD1 as D (6 bases). Germline CDR1 and CDR2: SGHRS and YFSETQ. CDR3 length: 13 residues. V lost 0 bases and J 2 bases, leaving 6 bases between the germline ends. The CDR3 bases are TGCGCCAGCAGCTTGGACAGGGCCTACGAGCAGTACTTC. This codes for CASSLDRAYEQYF.

The V call is TRBV5-1, the J call TRBJ1-5; 9 positions agree with TRBD1. CDR3 length: 15 amino acids. V trimming: 4 bases; J trimming: 1 base; junction bases outside the gene matches: 3. The germline V gene has CDR1 SGHRS and CDR2 YFSETQ. The CDR3 region has the DNA TGCGCCAGCAGCCTGACAGGGGGAAGCAATCAGCCCCAGCATTTT. It translates to CASSLTGGSNQPQHF.

The rearrangement links TRBV10-3 to TRBJ1-1; no clear D gene. The CDR3 runs to 13 residues. Germline loops: CDR1 ENHRY, CDR2 SYGVKD. V lost 4 bases and J lost 2, with 8 bases in between. As DNA, the CDR3 is TGTGCCATCAGTGGGCAGCCTAACACTGAAGCTTTCTTT. It yields the protein CAISGQPNTEAFF.

This chain links TRBV5-8 with TRBJ2-6; possible D gene TRBD1, 6 bases. The ends were cut back, 1 base at V and 2 bases at J, with 13 bases in the middle. The CDR3 is 17 amino acids. Germline V gene lookup returns CDR1 SGHTS and CDR2 YDEGEE. The CDR3 spells CASSLSMDSTGANVLTF. CDR3 bases: TGTGCCAGCAGCTTGTCGATGGACAGTACTGGGGCCAACGTCCTGACTTTC.

The CDR3 DNA follows: TGTGCCAGCAGCCAGCGGACTAGCGGGAGTGGAGATACGCAGTATTTT. Translating gives CASSQRTSGSGDTQYF. This sequence joins TRBV6-6 and TRBJ2-3; 13 bases align to TRBD2. Trimming took 6 bases from V and 5 from J; bases not matched to a gene: 8. Per the germline V gene, CDR1 is MNHNY and CDR2 is SVGAGI (reference sequence). This CDR3 region has 16 residues.